This T cell receptor (beta chain) was found in a study of blood T cell repertoires in COVID-19. For the study at large: The study drew acute and convalescent COVID-19 samples from the United States, Italy and Spain.

Generated by immunoSEQ multiplex PCR, the TCRdb table keeps only in-frame clones and is missing some. The table includes about 170,000 clones, roughly 84% detected once. The CDR3 is 15 residues long. V dropped 5 bases and J dropped 5 bases, with 18 bases sitting between them. Germline V gives CDR1 SGHTA, CDR2 FQGNSA. The chain links TRBV7-2 to TRBJ1-2; tentatively, D is TRBD1 (5 bases). The sample comprised peripheral blood. This clonotype was sampled from a man aged 55 to 70 who had recovered from COVID-19. CDR3 coding DNA: TGTGCCAGCAGCCCCGCCGGGGGGAATGGGTATGGCTACACCTTC. It codes for CASSPAGGNGYGYTF.